This T cell receptor beta chain was obtained from a study of blood T cell repertoires in COVID-19. As for the study in general: PBMCs, B-cell-depleted T cells, or T cells provided the cDNA or gDNA that made up the material.

Here immunoSEQ multiplex PCR was the method, and the copy in TCRdb shows in-frame clones only, minus some. The sample has roughly 400,000 clones; around 89% are singletons. Recovered Cohort 3 donors showed two negative PCRs, clearance, or symptom resolution. Of note for this clone: At the DNA level, this CDR3 is encoded by other sequences in the same sample as well.

Sequencing was carried out using PBMCs or T cells enriched from blood (not recorded which). This receptor was identified in a young man who had recovered from COVID-19.

The CDR3 DNA reads as TGTGCCAGCAGCTTACAGGGAAACACCGGGGAGCTGTTTTTT. It is translated as CASSLQGNTGELFF. The rearrangement uses TRBV7-6 and TRBJ2-2, with D maybe TRBD1 (5 bases). The germline V gene has CDR1 SGHVS and CDR2 FNYEAQ. V was cut by 2 bases and J by 2 bases, with 6 bases left in between. The CDR3 has 14 amino acids.